This note documents a single T cell receptor (beta chain) sequence. The germline CDR1 and CDR2 sequences are MNHEY and SMNVEV (reference sequence). CDR3 length equals 15 residues. V lost 3 bases, J lost 7 bases, and 13 bases lay in between. These data originate in a study of blood T cell repertoires in COVID-19. For the study at large: Material from acute and convalescent COVID-19 was sourced from the United States, Italy and Spain. Nucleic acid was either cDNA or gDNA, and it came from T cells, B-cell-depleted T cells, or PBMCs.

Libraries were prepared by immunoSEQ multiplex PCR; TCRdb keeps only in-frame clonotypes and omits some of them. Here the sample spans some 300,000 clones, roughly 90% being singletons. The V and J genes are TRBV27 and TRBJ1-6, with D possibly matching TRBD1 (6 bases). This receptor was taken from a woman between 35 and 50 years old who had recovered from COVID-19. Sample: PBMCs or T cells enriched from blood (not recorded which). CDR3 coding DNA: TGTGCCAGCAGTTTCAGAGGGGGTACGAATTCACCCCTCCACTTT. Amino acids: CASSFRGGTNSPLHF.